A single sample is the source of the 5 T cell receptor beta chains below, sequenced in a study of T cells in Graves' hyperthyroidism and ophthalmopathy. Amplified TCR beta CDR3 regions derived from RNA transcripts. First-round RT-PCR with HTBI primers amplified the TCR CDR3 region. Via MiXCR, TCRdb re-called the multiplex PCR reads, giving one row per CDR3 protein. Of about 510,000 distinct CDR3 sequences in the sample, about 46% are singletons; the top ten hold 35% to 50%. Sequenced: peripheral blood or thyroid tissue (not recorded which). The source of these receptors is an adult woman with Graves' disease, either hyperthyroidism or ophthalmopathy (not recorded which).

The chain recombines TRBV7-9 with TRBJ2-7; the match to TRBD1 covers 10 bases. The CDR3 has 15 amino acids. With 5 bases clipped from V and 4 bases from J, the junction kept 8 bases outside the gene matches. CDR1 and CDR2 (germline): SEHNR, FQNEAQ (reference sequence). CDR3 bases: TGTGCCAGCAGCCGCGGGACAGGGGCGAAATACGAGCAGTACTTC. As protein: CASSRGTGAKYEQYF.

This clonotype was counted ten times or more. This sequence joins TRBV7-2 and TRBJ2-5; no clear D. The CDR3 has 14 amino acids. Germline loops: CDR1 SGHTA, CDR2 FQGNSA. V was trimmed by 1 base and J by 3 bases, leaving 9 bases between them. CDR3 nucleotides: TGTGCCAGCAGCTTAGTTGTTAGAAAAGAGACCCAGTACTTC. Its translation: CASSLVVRKETQYF.

The chain combines TRBV7-6 with TRBJ2-7; D gene uncertain. Germline lookup yields CDR1 SGHVS and CDR2 FNYEAQ. There are 13 residues in the CDR3. The V end was cut by 0 bases, the J end by 7 bases, with 10 bases between. The CDR3 nucleotides are TGTGCCAGCAGCTTAGCGCCCCAGTCTGAGCAGTACTTC. Protein sequence: CASSLAPQSEQYF. Based on the CDR3 plus reference TRBV7-6 and TRBJ2-7, the full variable domain is GAGVSQSPRYKVTKRGQDVALRCDPISGHVSLYWYRQALGQGPEFLTYFNYEAQQDKSGLPNDRFSAERPEGSISTLTIQRTEQRDSAMYRCASSLAPQSEQYFGPGTRLTVT.

Comments on this clonotype: No DNA is shown, since the ends of the CDR3 on it are uncertain; the CDR3 is the one TCRdb lists. V and J are TRBV24-1 and TRBJ1-1. The germline gives CDR1 KGHDR, CDR2 SFDVKD. From its first to its last residue, the CDR3 has 22 amino acids. This CDR3 reads CATSDSGFYLCAQNRVNTEAFF.

V usage is TRBV15 and J usage is TRBJ1-4, with D possibly matching TRBD1 (6 bases). This CDR3 is built from 16 residues. The ends were cut back, 0 bases at V and 7 bases at J, with 15 bases in the middle. Germline V gene sequence: CDR1 LNHNV, CDR2 YYDKDF (reference sequence). This CDR3 is CATSRDRGGQVEKLFF. The CDR3 coding sequence is TGTGCCACCAGCAGAGATCGGGGGGGCCAAGTTGAAAAACTGTTTTTT.